Listed here are 26 T cell receptor beta chains from one sample, sequenced in a study of blood T cell repertoires in COVID-19. Clones were read by immunoSEQ multiplex PCR, and TCRdb kept only the in-frame ones, dropping some. The sample contains over 150,000 clones, about 79% of which appear only once. Sequenced sample: peripheral blood. The source of these receptors is a human donor in a cohort sampled during active COVID-19.

The rearrangement uses TRBV25-1 and TRBJ2-5, with TRBD2 matching over 10 bases. CDR1 is MGHDK and CDR2 is SYGVNS in the germline V gene. The junction had 14 bases not matched to a gene; V was cut back by 6 bases and J by 13 bases. The CDR3 is made up of 14 amino acids. The CDR3 loop is CASSETSGVQAWYF. DNA of the CDR3: TGTGCCAGCAGCGAAACTAGCGGGGTACAGGCGTGGTACTTC.

In this sample, this clone turned up a few times. CDR3 loop: CASSGRDRGPDTQYF. The CDR3 DNA follows: TGCGCCAGCAGCGGCCGGGACAGGGGTCCAGATACGCAGTATTTT. The chain couples TRBV5-1 to TRBJ2-3; 10 positions match TRBD1. CDR1 is SGHRS, CDR2 YFSETQ, per germline. The CDR3 totals 15 residues. The ends lost 4 bases at V and 4 bases at J; junction bases unmatched: 6.

The count of this clone is one. The V and J genes are TRBV11-2 and TRBJ2-5; D might be TRBD1 (5 bases). V was shortened by 1 base and J by 3 bases, with 18 bases between the two germline ends. This CDR3 is built from 17 residues. In germline, CDR1 is SGHAT, CDR2 FQNNGV. The CDR3 DNA sequence: TGTGCCAGCAGCTTAGGAGGTAGTGGGGCGGTTAAAGAGACCCAGTACTTC. Amino acid sequence: CASSLGGSGAVKETQYF.

The chain links TRBV28 to TRBJ2-7; the D is unclear. The germline V gene encodes CDR1 MDHEN and CDR2 SYDVKM. The CDR3 is made up of 12 amino acids. V was cut by 11 bases and J by 5 bases, with 16 bases left in between. The CDR3 here is CAHGTSGNEQYF. The CDR3 nucleotides are TGTGCCCACGGCACTTCGGGTAACGAGCAGTACTTC.

The chain's CDR3 is CASSPGTSGNNKETQYF. DNA for the CDR3: TGTGCCAGCAGTCCCGGGACTAGCGGGAACAATAAAGAGACCCAGTACTTC. The genes are TRBV28 and TRBJ2-5, with 13 bases lining up with TRBD2. The CDR3 extends over 17 amino acids. V trimming: 5 bases; J trimming: 3 bases; junction bases outside the gene matches: 9. In germline, CDR1 is MDHEN, CDR2 SYDVKM.

The chain uses TRBV7-2 and TRBJ2-1; D possibly corresponds to TRBD2 (6 bases). Germline V gene data show CDR1 as SGHTA and CDR2 as FQGNSA. The CDR3 loop spans 16 amino acids. V was pared by 4 bases and J by 3 bases, with 16 bases between. CDR3: CASSSHLALHYNEQFF. Here the CDR3 DNA reads TGTGCCAGCAGCTCCCATCTAGCGTTACACTACAATGAGCAGTTCTTC.

The CDR3 here is CASSLPGQGTGELFF. In DNA, the CDR3 is TGTGCCAGCAGCCTACCGGGACAGGGTACCGGGGAGCTGTTTTTT. The rearrangement links TRBV7-8 to TRBJ2-2, with 9 nucleotides matching TRBD1. The CDR3 consists of 15 residues. Germline V lookup: CDR1 SGHVS, CDR2 FQNEAQ. J gave up 5 bases and V 5 bases, and 6 bases lay outside the gene matches.

With respect to this clone: One end of the junction varies from germline; a read error may be responsible. This chain uses TRBV5-1 with TRBJ2-2; 13 bases agree with TRBD2. Germline assignment: CDR1 SGHRS and CDR2 YFSETQ. The CDR3 loop spans 17 amino acids. The DNA of the CDR3 is TGCGCCAGCAACCCCCTCGGGACTAGCGGGAACGGCGGGGAGCTGGTTTTT. The encoded protein is CASNPLGTSGNGGELVF.

The gene calls are TRBV4-1 and TRBJ2-3; the D gene is possibly TRBD1 (5 bases). CDR1 is MGHRA, CDR2 YSYEKL, per germline. The V end lost 4 bases, the J end lost 6 bases, and 20 bases lay between the germline ends. CDR3 length: 16 residues. The CDR3 sequence is CASSPRWIGAVDTQYF. The CDR3 nucleotides read TGCGCCAGCAGCCCAAGGTGGATTGGGGCGGTGGATACGCAGTATTTT.

V and J are TRBV27 and TRBJ2-7, with D unclear. The CDR3 length is 15 residues. CDR1 and CDR2 (germline): MNHEY, SMNVEV (reference sequence). The V end was cut by 4 bases, the J end by 4 bases, with 17 bases between. The CDR3: CASSSLPAAAYEQYF. The CDR3 DNA sequence: TGTGCCAGCAGTTCCCTTCCGGCGGCCGCATACGAGCAGTACTTC.

This clone was seen once. The V and J genes are TRBV7-9 and TRBJ2-5; 10 bases agree with TRBD2. Germline trimming cut 2 bases from V and 5 bases from J; bases unmatched to any gene: 5. The CDR3 contains 15 residues. CDR1 and CDR2 (germline): SEHNR, FQNEAQ (reference sequence). The CDR3, as DNA: TGTGCCAGCAGCTTACTAGCGGGAGTGGTGGAGACCCAGTACTTC. Amino acids: CASSLLAGVVETQYF.

The genes are TRBV7-9 and TRBJ2-1; 7 bases fit TRBD2. The CDR3 totals 17 residues. V lost 1 base, J lost 5 bases, and 11 bases stayed unmatched. CDR1 and CDR2 from the germline V gene are SEHNR and FQNEAQ (reference sequence). In DNA, the CDR3 is TGTGCCAGCAGCTTAGGGTCGGGGGGAGCGGAGAACAATGAGCAGTTCTTC. Translation: CASSLGSGGAENNEQFF.

The CDR3 loop reads CASSPRDQGAADTQYF. The CDR3 region has the DNA TGTGCCAGCAGCCCTAGAGACCAGGGCGCCGCAGATACGCAGTATTTT. The chain links TRBV3-1 (or the pseudogene TRBV3-2) to TRBJ2-3; D might be TRBD1 (5 bases). CDR3 length equals 16 residues. Trimming took 4 bases from V and 4 from J, leaving 18 bases between them. CDR1 LGHDT and CDR2 YNNKEL come from the germline V gene (reference sequence).

The rearrangement links TRBV18 to TRBJ1-2, with a tentative D call TRBD1 (5 bases). This CDR3 contains 16 residues. The germline V and J ends were trimmed by 2 bases and 1 base, with 14 bases remaining between them. Per the germline V gene, CDR1 is KGHSH and CDR2 is LQKENI. The CDR3 DNA reads TGTGCCAGCTCACCAGGAGAGACAGTGTTTAACTATGGCTACACCTTC. It translates to CASSPGETVFNYGYTF.

The gene calls are TRBV5-1 and TRBJ1-2, with unresolved D. The CDR3 runs to 13 residues. Trimming shortened V by 3 bases and J by 2 bases, and 8 bases separated the two germline ends. CDR1 is SGHRS and CDR2 is YFSETQ in the germline V gene. The CDR3 DNA reads TGCGCCAGCAGCTATATATCGAACTATGGCTACACCTTC. This translates into CASSYISNYGYTF.

The rearrangement joins TRBV7-9 to TRBJ2-6; TRBD2 matches at 7 bases. V lost 7 bases to trimming and J lost 2 bases; unmatched junction nucleotides: 11. Germline CDR1 is SEHNR and CDR2 is FQNEAQ (reference sequence). The CDR3 length is 17 residues. The CDR3 region is CASTPGPGRAGANVLTF. In nucleotides, the CDR3 is TGTGCCAGCACCCCGGGACCAGGGAGGGCTGGGGCCAACGTCCTGACTTTC.

In DNA form, the CDR3 reads TGTGCCAGTAGTATCTGGGCAGGGGATAGCTACGAGCAGTACTTC. Its protein product is CASSIWAGDSYEQYF. V gene TRBV19 combines with J gene TRBJ2-7; D might be TRBD1 (6 bases). Germline V gene lookup returns CDR1 LNHDA and CDR2 SQIVND (reference sequence). V lost 3 bases to trimming and J lost 3 bases, with 15 bases between them. This CDR3 has 15 residues.

The DNA of the CDR3 is TGTGCCAGTCGTCCCGGGGGGACCTCTGGAAACACCATATATTTT. It is translated as CASRPGGTSGNTIYF. The chain is built from TRBV19 and TRBJ1-3; TRBD1 is a possible D gene (5 bases). Trimming took 8 bases from V and 0 from J, leaving 14 bases between them. Per the germline V gene, CDR1 is LNHDA and CDR2 is SQIVND (reference sequence). There are 15 residues in the CDR3.

This chain joins TRBV2 and TRBJ2-1; TRBD2 matches 12 bases. The J segment lost 8 bases and the V segment lost 5 bases, leaving 7 bases of the junction unmatched. The length of the CDR3 is 15 residues. Germline V gene data show CDR1 as SNHLY and CDR2 as FYNNEI. The CDR3 DNA reads as TGTGCCAGCAGTCCTAGCGGGAGGGTAGGCTATGAGCAGTTCTTC. It yields the protein CASSPSGRVGYEQFF.

The gene calls are TRBV11-2 and TRBJ2-1, with D tentatively TRBD1 (6 bases). V shed 1 base and J shed 4 bases, with 11 bases lying between them. This CDR3 has 15 amino acids. CDR1 and CDR2 from the germline V gene are SGHAT and FQNNGV. DNA of the CDR3: TGTGCCAGCAGCTTAGGTGACAGGATTTACAATGAGCAGTTCTTC. This codes for CASSLGDRIYNEQFF.

This clone was seen once. The chain has TRBV12-5 and TRBJ2-2; the match to TRBD1 covers 10 bases. V lost 4 bases, J lost 1 base, and 9 bases stayed unmatched. The CDR3 runs 18 residues. Germline CDR1 LGHNT, CDR2 FRNRAP. The CDR3 DNA follows: TGTGCTAGTGGTTGGGGGACAGGGGAGCCGGGGAACACCGGGGAGCTGTTTTTT. This gives the protein CASGWGTGEPGNTGELFF.

This chain joins TRBV29-1 and TRBJ2-1; 10 bases map to TRBD1. This CDR3 region has 14 residues. CDR1 and CDR2 from the germline V gene are SQVTM and ANQGSEA. With V trimmed by 3 bases and J by 2 bases, 1 base remained unmatched. CDR3 nucleotides: TGCAGCGTTGAGGGGACAGGGGCCTACAATGAGCAGTTCTTC. It translates to CSVEGTGAYNEQFF.

The chain links TRBV4-1 to TRBJ1-5; D gene uncertain. This CDR3 is built from 14 residues. V lost 1 base and J lost 1, with 5 bases in between. Germline lookup yields CDR1 MGHRA and CDR2 YSYEKL. CDR3 loop: CASSQVVSNQPQHF. The CDR3 bases are TGCGCCAGCAGCCAAGTCGTCAGCAATCAGCCCCAGCATTTT.

V gene TRBV28 combines with J gene TRBJ1-4, with D maybe TRBD1 (6 bases). V was shortened by 7 bases and J by 4 bases, with 16 bases between the two germline ends. Germline CDR1 reads MDHEN; CDR2 reads SYDVKM. This CDR3 comprises 15 residues. For the CDR3, the DNA is TGTGCCAGCATCCAACCGGGACACGATAATGAAAAACTGTTTTTT. Translating it yields CASIQPGHDNEKLFF.

This rearrangement joins TRBV5-1 to TRBJ2-5; 12 bases fit TRBD2. The germline V gene has CDR1 SGHRS and CDR2 YFSETQ. CDR3 length: 15 amino acids. V lost 3 bases and J lost 3; bases outside the gene matches: 3. In DNA, the CDR3 is TGCGCCAGCAGCTCCGCTAGCGGGAGGGAAGAGACCCAGTACTTC. Translating gives CASSSASGREETQYF.

The chain joins TRBV6-5 to TRBJ2-7; D possibly corresponds to TRBD2 (6 bases). Trimming left V 6 bases short and J 5 bases short, with 14 bases between. CDR1 and CDR2 from the germline V gene are MNHEY and SVGAGI. The CDR3 is 13 residues long. As DNA, the CDR3 is TGTGCCAGCAGGGACGGGAGAACGGACGAGCAGTACTTC. It specifies CASRDGRTDEQYF.